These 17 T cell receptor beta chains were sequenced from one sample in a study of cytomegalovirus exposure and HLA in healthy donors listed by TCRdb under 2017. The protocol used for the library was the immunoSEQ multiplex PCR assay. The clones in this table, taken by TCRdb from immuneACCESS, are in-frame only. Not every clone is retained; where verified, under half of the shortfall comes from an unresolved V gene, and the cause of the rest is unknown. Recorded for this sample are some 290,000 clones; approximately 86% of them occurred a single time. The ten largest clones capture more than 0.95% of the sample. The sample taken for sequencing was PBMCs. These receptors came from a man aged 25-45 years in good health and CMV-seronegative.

The CDR3 nucleotides read TGTGCCAGCAGCTTGGGACAGGGCAACAATCAGCCCCAGCATTTT. Its translation is CASSLGQGNNQPQHF. The chain has TRBV7-2 and TRBJ1-5, with 9 nucleotides matching TRBD1. Germline CDR1 and CDR2: SGHTA and FQGNSA. The junction had 3 bases not matched to a gene; V was cut back by 3 bases and J by 3 bases. The CDR3 covers 15 residues.

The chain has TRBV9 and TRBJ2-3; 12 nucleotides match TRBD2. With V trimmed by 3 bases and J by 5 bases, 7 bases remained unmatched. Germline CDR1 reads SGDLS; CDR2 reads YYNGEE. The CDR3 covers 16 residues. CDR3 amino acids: CASSALAGGPKDTQYF. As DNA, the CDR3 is TGTGCCAGCAGCGCCCTAGCGGGGGGGCCTAAAGATACGCAGTATTTT.

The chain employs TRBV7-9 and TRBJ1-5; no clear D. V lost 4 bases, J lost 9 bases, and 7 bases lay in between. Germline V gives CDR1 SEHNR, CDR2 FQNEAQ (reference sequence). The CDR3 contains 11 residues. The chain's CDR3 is CASSSSGPQHF. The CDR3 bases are TGTGCCAGCAGCTCCAGTGGGCCCCAGCATTTT.

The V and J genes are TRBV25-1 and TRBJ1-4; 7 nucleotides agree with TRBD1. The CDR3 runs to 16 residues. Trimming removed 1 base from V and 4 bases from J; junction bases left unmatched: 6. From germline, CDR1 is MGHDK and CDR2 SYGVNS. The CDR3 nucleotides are TGTGCCAGCAGTGAATCTTCCGGGACAGTTAATGAAAAACTGTTTTTT. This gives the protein CASSESSGTVNEKLFF.

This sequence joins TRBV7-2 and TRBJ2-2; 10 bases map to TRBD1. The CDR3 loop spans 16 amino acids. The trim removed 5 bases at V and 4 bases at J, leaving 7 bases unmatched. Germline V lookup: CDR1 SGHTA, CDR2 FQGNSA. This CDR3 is CASSDGQGGSTGELFF. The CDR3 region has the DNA TGTGCCAGCAGCGACGGACAGGGGGGCAGCACCGGGGAGCTGTTTTTT.

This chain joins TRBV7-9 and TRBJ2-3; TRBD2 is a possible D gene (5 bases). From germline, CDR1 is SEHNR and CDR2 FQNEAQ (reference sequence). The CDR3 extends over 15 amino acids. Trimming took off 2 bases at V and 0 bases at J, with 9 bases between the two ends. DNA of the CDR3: TGTGCCAGCAGCTTACACGGGATAAGCACAGATACGCAGTATTTT. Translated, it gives CASSLHGISTDTQYF.

CDR3 DNA sequence: TGTGCCAGCAGCTCAACTAGCGGGGGGGCCGCCGGGGAGCTGTTTTTT. Translated, it gives CASSSTSGGAAGELFF. This chain connects TRBV7-2 to TRBJ2-2; the match to TRBD2 covers 13 bases. J was trimmed by 6 bases and V by 4 bases; bases with no gene match: 5. Germline assignment: CDR1 SGHTA and CDR2 FQGNSA. The CDR3 is 16 residues long. Drawing the rest from reference TRBV7-2 and TRBJ2-2, the complete variable domain is GAGVSQSPSNKVTEKGKDVELRCDPISGHTALYWYRQSLGQGLEFLIYFQGNSAPDKSGLPSDRFSAERTGGSVSTLTIQRTQQEDSAVYLCASSSTSGGAAGELFFGEGSRLTVL.

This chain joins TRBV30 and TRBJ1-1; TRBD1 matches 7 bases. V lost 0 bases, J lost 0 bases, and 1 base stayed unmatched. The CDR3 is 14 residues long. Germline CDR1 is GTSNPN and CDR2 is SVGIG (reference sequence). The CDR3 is CAWSVGQLNTEAFF. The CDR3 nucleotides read TGTGCCTGGAGTGTGGGACAGTTGAACACTGAAGCTTTCTTT.

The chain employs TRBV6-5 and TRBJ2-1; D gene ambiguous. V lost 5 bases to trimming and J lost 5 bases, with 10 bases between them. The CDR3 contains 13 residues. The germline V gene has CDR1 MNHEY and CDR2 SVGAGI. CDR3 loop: CASSLGWHNEQFF. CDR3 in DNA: TGTGCCAGCAGTCTGGGCTGGCACAATGAGCAGTTCTTC.

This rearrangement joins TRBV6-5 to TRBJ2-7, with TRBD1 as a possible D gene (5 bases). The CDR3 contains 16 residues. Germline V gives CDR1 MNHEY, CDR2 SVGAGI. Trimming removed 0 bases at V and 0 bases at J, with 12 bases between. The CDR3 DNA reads TGTGCCAGCAGTTACTCTACAGGTATCAGCTCCTACGAGCAGTACTTC. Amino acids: CASSYSTGISSYEQYF.

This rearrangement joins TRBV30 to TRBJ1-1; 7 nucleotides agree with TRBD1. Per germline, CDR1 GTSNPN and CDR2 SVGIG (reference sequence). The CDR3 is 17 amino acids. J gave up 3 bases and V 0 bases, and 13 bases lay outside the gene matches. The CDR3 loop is CAWSVKLYRGGDTEAFF. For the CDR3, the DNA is TGTGCCTGGAGTGTAAAACTATACAGGGGAGGTGACACTGAAGCTTTCTTT.

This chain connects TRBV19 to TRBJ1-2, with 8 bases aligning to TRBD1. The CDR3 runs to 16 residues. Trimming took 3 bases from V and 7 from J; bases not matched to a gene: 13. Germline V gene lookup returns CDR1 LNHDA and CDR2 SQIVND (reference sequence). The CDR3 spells CASSISFDRGLGGYTF. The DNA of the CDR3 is TGTGCCAGTAGTATCTCCTTTGACAGGGGCTTGGGTGGCTACACCTTC.

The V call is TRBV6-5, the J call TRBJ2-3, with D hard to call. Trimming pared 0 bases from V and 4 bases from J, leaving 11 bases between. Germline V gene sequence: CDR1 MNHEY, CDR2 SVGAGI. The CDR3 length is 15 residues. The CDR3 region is CASSYSSLDPDTQYF. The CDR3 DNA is TGTGCCAGCAGTTACTCATCGCTAGACCCAGATACGCAGTATTTT.

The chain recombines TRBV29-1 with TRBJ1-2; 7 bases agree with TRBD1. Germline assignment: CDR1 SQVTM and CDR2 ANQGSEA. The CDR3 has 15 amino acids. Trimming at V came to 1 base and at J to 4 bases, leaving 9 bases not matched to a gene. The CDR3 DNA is TGCAGCGTTGAAGGGGAGCAGGGGGTGGCCTATGGCTACACCTTC. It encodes CSVEGEQGVAYGYTF.

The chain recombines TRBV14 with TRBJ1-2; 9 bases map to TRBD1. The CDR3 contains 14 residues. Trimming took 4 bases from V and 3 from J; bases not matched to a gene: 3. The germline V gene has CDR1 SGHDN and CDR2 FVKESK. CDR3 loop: CASSPQGAYYGYTF. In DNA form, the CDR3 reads TGTGCCAGCAGCCCACAGGGGGCTTACTATGGCTACACCTTC.

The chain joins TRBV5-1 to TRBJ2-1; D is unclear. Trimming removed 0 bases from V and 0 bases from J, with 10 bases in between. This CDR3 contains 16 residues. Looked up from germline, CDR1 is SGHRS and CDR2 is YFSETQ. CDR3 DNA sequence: TGCGCCAGCAGCTTGGCCTACAGAGCCTCCTACAATGAGCAGTTCTTC. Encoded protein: CASSLAYRASYNEQFF.

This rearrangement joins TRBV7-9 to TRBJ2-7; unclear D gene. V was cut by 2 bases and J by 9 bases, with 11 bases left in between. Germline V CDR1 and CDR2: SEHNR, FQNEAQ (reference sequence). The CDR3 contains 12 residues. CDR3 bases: TGTGCCAGCAGCTTAACCGCCGAGGTGCAGTACTTC. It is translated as CASSLTAEVQYF.